The table lists the clone carrying this T cell receptor (beta chain) with a few counts. No antigen is known for it. TCRdb independently ran MiXCR on the reads; one entry per CDR3 protein. Of around 900,000 distinct CDR3 sequences in the sample, approximately 31% were seen once. The germline V gene encodes CDR1 LNHDA and CDR2 SQIVND (reference sequence). V lost 5 bases, J lost 4 bases, and 14 bases lay in between. This CDR3 has 14 amino acids. This sample was included in a study of T cell repertoires in cytomegalovirus infection. At the level of the study: Recently identified HLA-C-restricted CMV epitopes were among the peptides used. From public TCR beta signatures came an indication of both CMV infection and matching HLA type. Findings and limits, study-wide: It was HLA-C-restricted CMV-specific TCR beta clonotypes that dominated the response ex vivo. Cumulated frequencies of public TCR beta families served to identify carriers of CMV plus the relevant HLA.

This clonotype was sampled from a human donor in good health (CMV status not recorded). Some clones in this sample may be carry-over from other donors' samples. The chain couples TRBV19 to TRBJ1-1; D is possibly TRBD1 (6 bases). The sample here was cultured CD8+ T cells from PBMCs, taken from culture after CMV antigen stimulation. In nucleotides, the CDR3 is TGTGCCAGTAGTGTTCCAGGGGCGAGCACTGAAGCTTTCTTT. This encodes CASSVPGASTEAFF.